This TCR beta chain was obtained from a study of blood T cell repertoires in COVID-19. Study-level background: Both acute and convalescent COVID-19 samples were obtained from the United States, Italy and Spain. In each case, the material was cDNA or gDNA derived from T cells, B-cell-depleted T cells, or PBMCs.

Authors' analysis steps: For nucleated cells, counts were estimated from reference gene primer amplification. Libraries were prepared by immunoSEQ multiplex PCR; TCRdb keeps only in-frame clonotypes and omits some of them. The DNA gave D and trimming, while V, J and clone size come from that table. The sample holds roughly 200,000 clones, about 88% seen once. This clone has just a few counts. Sequencing was done on a sample of peripheral blood. The clonotype originates from a man aged 18 to 30 with active or convalescent COVID-19.

The CDR3 sequence is CASSPGQVGETQYF. For the CDR3, the DNA is TGTGCCAGCAGCCCCGGACAGGTGGGAGAGACCCAGTACTTC. The rearrangement uses TRBV5-4 and TRBJ2-5; TRBD1 matches 7 bases. Trimming removed 4 bases from V and 4 bases from J; junction bases left unmatched: 7. CDR1 SGHNT and CDR2 YYREEE come from the germline V gene (reference sequence). The CDR3 totals 14 residues.